The T cell receptor (beta chain) described here comes from a study of control samples from healthy donors and cancer patients. This CDR3 has 16 amino acids. With 2 bases clipped from V and 5 bases from J, the junction kept 5 bases outside the gene matches. The germline V gene has CDR1 KGHSH and CDR2 LQKENI. TCRdb keeps only in-frame clones here, not all; method: immunoSEQ multiplex PCR. The table has just over 150,000 clones, 70% to 90% seen once. What was sequenced was blood. The receptor was isolated from a man aged 25-45 years in good health. The V call is TRBV18, the J call TRBJ2-1; the match to TRBD2 covers 11 bases. CDR3 amino acids: CASSPTTSGAHNEQFF. The CDR3 nucleotides are TGTGCCAGCTCACCAACGACTAGCGGGGCTCACAATGAGCAGTTCTTC.